One sample yielded the 3 T cell receptor beta chains listed below, sequenced in a study of identifying expanded T cells in peripheral blood. TCRdb's table, derived via immunoSEQ multiplex PCR, lists solely in-frame clones and lacks some. The sample holds roughly 78,000 clones, roughly 90% seen once. Sequences were obtained from blood. Every receptor here comes from a person aged 18 to 69 in good health.

This clone was seen only once. CDR3 sequence reads: CASSFGQGFGYTF. CDR3 bases: TGTGCCAGCAGCTTTGGACAGGGCTTTGGCTACACCTTC. J is TRBJ1-2 and V is TRBV5-6; TRBD1 aligns across 8 bases. The J segment lost 7 bases and the V segment lost 2 bases, leaving 4 bases of the junction unmatched. Germline CDR1 SGHDT, CDR2 YYEEEE. The CDR3 totals 13 residues.

In this sample, this clone turned up a few times. The rearrangement joins TRBV6-4 to TRBJ2-3; 12 positions agree with TRBD2. The CDR3 runs to 18 residues. CDR1 and CDR2 from the germline V gene are MRHNA and SNTAGT. Unmatched junction bases numbered 10, after V lost 3 bases and J lost 3 bases. CDR3 coding DNA: TGTGCCAGCAGTGATCTAGGACTAGCGGGGAAAAGGACAGATACGCAGTATTTT. Its translation is CASSDLGLAGKRTDTQYF.

The chain is built from TRBV6-5 and TRBJ2-5; D gene unclear. The germline V and J ends were trimmed by 4 bases and 3 bases, with 3 bases remaining between them. Germline V gene data show CDR1 as MNHEY and CDR2 as SVGAGI. This CDR3 is built from 11 residues. The CDR3 nucleotides are TGTGCCAGCAGTTGGGAAGAGACCCAGTACTTC. Translation: CASSWEETQYF.